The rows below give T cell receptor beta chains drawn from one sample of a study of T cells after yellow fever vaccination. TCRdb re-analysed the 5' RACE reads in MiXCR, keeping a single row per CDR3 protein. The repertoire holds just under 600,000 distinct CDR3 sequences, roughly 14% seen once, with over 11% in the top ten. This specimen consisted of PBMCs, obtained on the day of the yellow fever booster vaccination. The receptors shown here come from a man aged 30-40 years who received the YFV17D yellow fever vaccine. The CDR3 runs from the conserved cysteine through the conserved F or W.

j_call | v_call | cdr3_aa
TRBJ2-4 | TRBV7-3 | CASNTSIQATLAKNIQYF
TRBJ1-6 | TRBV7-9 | CASSGWTNSPLHF
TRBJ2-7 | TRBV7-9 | CASSLEGFSDEQYF
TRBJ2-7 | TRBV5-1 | CASSPTGRGTYEQYF
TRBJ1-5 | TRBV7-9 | CASSRTEGSNQPQHF
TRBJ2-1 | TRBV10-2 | CASRREAYNEQFF
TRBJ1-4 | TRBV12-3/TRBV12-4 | CASSLVVINEKLFF
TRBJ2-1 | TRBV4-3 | CASSAALLAGVGSYNEQFF
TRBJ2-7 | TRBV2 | CASTSRGVELGEQYF
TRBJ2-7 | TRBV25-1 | CASSGTAVSYEQYF
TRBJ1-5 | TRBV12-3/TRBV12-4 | CASSLGIPLVGQPQHF
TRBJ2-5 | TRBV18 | CASSPSRSGGETQYF
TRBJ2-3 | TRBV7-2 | CASSSTGPGISTDTQYF
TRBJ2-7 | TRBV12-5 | CASARTGTYEQYF
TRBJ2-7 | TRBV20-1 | CSALDGDEQYF
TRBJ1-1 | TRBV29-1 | CSGEDRVAAFF
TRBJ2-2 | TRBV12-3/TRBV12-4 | CASSPMDSPTGELFF
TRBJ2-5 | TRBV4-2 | CASSQENRETQYF
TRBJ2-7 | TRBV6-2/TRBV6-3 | CASSRGLAGDYEQYF
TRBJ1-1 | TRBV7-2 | CASSSAANTEAFF
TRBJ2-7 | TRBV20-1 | CSAHKGAGGQNEQYF
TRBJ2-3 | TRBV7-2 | CASSLAVGNRDTQYF
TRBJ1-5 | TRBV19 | CASRVDRAQPQHF
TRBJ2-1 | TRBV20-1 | CSARSGRALHEQFF
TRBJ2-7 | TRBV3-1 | CASSLGTGLSEQYF
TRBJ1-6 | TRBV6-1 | CASKWQGGRSPLHF
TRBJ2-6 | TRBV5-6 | CASLGLGANVLTF
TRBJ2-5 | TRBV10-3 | CAISEILTETQYF
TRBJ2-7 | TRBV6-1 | CASTQGAGVYEQYF
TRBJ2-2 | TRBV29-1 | CSVDRGRASGELFF